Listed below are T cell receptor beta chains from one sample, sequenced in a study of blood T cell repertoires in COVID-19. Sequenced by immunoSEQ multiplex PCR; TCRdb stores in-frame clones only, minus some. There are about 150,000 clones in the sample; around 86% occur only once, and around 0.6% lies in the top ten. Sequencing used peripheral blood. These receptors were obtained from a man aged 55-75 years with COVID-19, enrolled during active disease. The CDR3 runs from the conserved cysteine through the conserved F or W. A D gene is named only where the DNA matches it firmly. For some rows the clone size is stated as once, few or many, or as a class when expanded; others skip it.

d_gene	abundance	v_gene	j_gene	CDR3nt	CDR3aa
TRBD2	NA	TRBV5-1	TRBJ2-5	TGCGCCAGCAGCTGGAATAGCGGGGGGTTGGAGACCCAGTACTTC	CASSWNSGGLETQYF
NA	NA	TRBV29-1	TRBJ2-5	TGCAGCGTTGGGAGCGAAGGGAGGGGGAGAGAGACCCAGTACTTC	CSVGSEGRGRETQYF
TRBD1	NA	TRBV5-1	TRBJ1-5	TGCGCCAGCAGCCCCGGGACAGGGGGGGATCAGCCCCAGCATTTT	CASSPGTGGDQPQHF
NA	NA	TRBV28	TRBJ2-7	TGTGCCAGCAGTTTGGTGGGGGGATTTGGCGAGCAGTACTTC	CASSLVGGFGEQYF
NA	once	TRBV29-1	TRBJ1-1	TGCAGCGTTGAAGGAGTCACAGGGTTGGGGGCTTTCTTT	CSVEGVTGLGAFF
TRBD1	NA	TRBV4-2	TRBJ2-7	TGTGCCAGCAGCCAAGAGGGGGGACAGGTCACCTACGAGCAGTACTTC	CASSQEGGQVTYEQYF
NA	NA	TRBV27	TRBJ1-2	TGTGCCAGCATTAAGTACCAGGGGATGCGTGGCTACACCTTC	CASIKYQGMRGYTF
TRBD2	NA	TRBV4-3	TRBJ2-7	TGCGCCAGCAGCCAAGAATCCTCACCTCTCCAGCGGGGGATCTACGAGCAGTACTTC	CASSQESSPLQRGIYEQYF
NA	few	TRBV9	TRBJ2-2	TGTGCCAGCAGCGTAGTGGGCGGGGCCACCGGGGAGCTGTTTTTT	CASSVVGGATGELFF
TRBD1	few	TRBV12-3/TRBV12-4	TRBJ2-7	TGTGCCAGCAGTCCACAGGGGCTGGGCGAGCAGTACTTC	CASSPQGLGEQYF
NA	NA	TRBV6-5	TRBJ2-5	TGTGCCAGCCAACAGGGTCTTGAGGAGACCCAGTACTTC	CASQQGLEETQYF
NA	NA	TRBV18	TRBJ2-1	TGTGCCAGCTCACCGTCAATGGGGCTTGACGAGCAGTTCTTC	CASSPSMGLDEQFF
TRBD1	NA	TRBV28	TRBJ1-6	TGTGCCAGCAAAGTCTTGGGGACAGCAAATAATTCACCCCTCCACTTT	CASKVLGTANNSPLHF
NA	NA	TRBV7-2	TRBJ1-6	TGTGCCAGCAGCTTATCCGGGACACAGAATTCACCCCTCCACTTT	CASSLSGTQNSPLHF
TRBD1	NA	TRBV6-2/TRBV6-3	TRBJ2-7	TGTGCCAGCAGTTATCCGACAGGGATCAGCTACGAGCAGTACTTC	CASSYPTGISYEQYF
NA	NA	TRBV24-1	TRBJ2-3	TGTGCCACGAGAGACAACGGTGCCAGCACAGATACGCAGTATTTT	CATRDNGASTDTQYF
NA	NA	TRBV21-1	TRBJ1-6	TGTGCCAGCAGCCCGGCGGGGTCACCCCTCCACTTT	CASSPAGSPLHF
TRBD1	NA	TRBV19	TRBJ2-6	TGTGCCAGCACGACCCCGGGACAGGGGGCGCGTGGGGCCAACGTCCTGACTTTC	CASTTPGQGARGANVLTF